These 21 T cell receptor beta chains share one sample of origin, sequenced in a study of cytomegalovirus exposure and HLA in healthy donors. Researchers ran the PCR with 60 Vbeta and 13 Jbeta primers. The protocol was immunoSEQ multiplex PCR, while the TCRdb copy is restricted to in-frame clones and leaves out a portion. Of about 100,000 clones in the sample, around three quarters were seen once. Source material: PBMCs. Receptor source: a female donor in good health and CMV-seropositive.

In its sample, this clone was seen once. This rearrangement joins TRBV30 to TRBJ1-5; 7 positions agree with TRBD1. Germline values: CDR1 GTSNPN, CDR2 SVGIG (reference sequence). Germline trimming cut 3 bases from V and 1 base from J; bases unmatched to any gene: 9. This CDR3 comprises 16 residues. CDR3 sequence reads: CAWRGRGGVSNQPQHF. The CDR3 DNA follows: TGTGCCTGGAGGGGACGAGGGGGCGTAAGCAATCAGCCCCAGCATTTT.

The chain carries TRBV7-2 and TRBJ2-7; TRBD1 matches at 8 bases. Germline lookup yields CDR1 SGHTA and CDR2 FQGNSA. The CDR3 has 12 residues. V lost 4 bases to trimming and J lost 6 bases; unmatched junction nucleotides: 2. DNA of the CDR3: TGTGCCAGCAGCTCCAGGGGGCGCGAGCAGTACTTC. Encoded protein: CASSSRGREQYF.

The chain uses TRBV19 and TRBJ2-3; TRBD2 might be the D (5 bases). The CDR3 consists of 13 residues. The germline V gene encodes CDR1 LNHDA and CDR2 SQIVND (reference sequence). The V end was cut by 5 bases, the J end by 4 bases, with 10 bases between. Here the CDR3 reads CASSGSRADTQYF. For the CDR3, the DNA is TGTGCCAGTAGTGGCTCGCGGGCAGATACGCAGTATTTT.

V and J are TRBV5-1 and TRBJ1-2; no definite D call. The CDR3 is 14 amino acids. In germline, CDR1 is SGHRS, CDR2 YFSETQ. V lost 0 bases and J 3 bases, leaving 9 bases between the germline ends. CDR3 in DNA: TGCGCCAGCAGCTTGGGGAGGATTTACTATGGCTACACCTTC. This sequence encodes CASSLGRIYYGYTF.

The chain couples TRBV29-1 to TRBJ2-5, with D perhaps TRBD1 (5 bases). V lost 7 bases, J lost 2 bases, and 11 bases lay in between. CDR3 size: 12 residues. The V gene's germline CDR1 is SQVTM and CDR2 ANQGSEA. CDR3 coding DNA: TGCAGCGCCCTCGACAGTCAAGAGACCCAGTACTTC. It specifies CSALDSQETQYF.

The CDR3 DNA is TGTGCCAGCAGCCCGACATTGGCCCTCTCTGGAAACACCATATATTTT. It specifies CASSPTLALSGNTIYF. This chain joins TRBV5-6 and TRBJ1-3; D remains unclear. Trimming took off 4 bases at V and 0 bases at J, with 14 bases between the two ends. Germline V gene sequence: CDR1 SGHDT, CDR2 YYEEEE. The CDR3 is made up of 16 amino acids.

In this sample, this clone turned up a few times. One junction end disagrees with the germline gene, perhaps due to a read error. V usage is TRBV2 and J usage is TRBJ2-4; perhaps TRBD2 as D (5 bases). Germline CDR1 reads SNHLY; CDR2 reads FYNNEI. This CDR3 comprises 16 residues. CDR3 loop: CASSEAFEGAKNSQYF. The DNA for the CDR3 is TGTGCCAGCAGTGAAGCGTTTGAGGGAGCCAAAAACAGTCAGTACTTC.

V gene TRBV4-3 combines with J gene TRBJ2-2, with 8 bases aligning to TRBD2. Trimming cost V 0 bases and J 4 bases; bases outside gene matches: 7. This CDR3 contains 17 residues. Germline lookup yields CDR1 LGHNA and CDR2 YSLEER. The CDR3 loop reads CASSQDLAGGPTGELFF. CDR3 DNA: TGCGCCAGCAGCCAAGATCTGGCGGGGGGACCCACCGGGGAGCTGTTTTTT.

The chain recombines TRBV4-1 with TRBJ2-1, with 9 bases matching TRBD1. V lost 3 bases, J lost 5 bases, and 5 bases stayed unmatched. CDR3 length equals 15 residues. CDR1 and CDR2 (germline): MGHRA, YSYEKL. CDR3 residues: CASSHGDRVNNEQFF. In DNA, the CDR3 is TGCGCCAGCAGCCATGGGGACAGGGTTAACAATGAGCAGTTCTTC.

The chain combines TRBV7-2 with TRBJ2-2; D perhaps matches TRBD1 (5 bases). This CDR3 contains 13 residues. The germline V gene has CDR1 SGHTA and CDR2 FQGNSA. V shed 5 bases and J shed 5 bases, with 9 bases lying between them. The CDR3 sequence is CASSTQVTGELFF. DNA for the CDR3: TGTGCCAGCAGCACACAGGTTACCGGGGAGCTGTTTTTT.

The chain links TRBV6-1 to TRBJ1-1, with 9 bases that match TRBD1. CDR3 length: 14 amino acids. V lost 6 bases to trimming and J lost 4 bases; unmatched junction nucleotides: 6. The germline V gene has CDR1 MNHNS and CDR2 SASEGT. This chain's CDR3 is CASRGQGWVTEAFF. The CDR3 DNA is TGTGCCAGCAGGGGACAGGGCTGGGTCACTGAAGCTTTCTTT.

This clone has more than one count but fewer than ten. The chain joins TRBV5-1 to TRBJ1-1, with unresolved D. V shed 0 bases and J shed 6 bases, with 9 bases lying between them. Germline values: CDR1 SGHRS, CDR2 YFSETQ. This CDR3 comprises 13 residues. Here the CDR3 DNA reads TGCGCCAGCAGCTTGGGGAGGGTCGCTGAAGCTTTCTTT. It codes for CASSLGRVAEAFF.

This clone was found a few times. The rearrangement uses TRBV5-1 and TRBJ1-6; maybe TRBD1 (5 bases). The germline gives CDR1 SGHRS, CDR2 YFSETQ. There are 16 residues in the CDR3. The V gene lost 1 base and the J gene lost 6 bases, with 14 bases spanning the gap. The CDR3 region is CASSLRQPATNSPLHF. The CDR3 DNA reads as TGCGCCAGCAGCTTGCGACAGCCCGCGACTAATTCACCCCTCCACTTT.

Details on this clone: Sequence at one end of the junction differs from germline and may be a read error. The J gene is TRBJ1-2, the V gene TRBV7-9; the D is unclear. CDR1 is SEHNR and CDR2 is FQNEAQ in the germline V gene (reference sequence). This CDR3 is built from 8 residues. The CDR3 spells CASSLASF. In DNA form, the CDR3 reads TGTGCCAGCAGCTTGGCCAGCTTC.

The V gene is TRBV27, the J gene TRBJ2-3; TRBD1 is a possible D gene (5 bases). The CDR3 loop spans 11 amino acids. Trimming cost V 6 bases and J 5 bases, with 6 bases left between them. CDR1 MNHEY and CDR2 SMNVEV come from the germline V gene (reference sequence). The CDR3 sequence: CASRGLDTQYF. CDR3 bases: TGTGCCAGCAGGGGGCTAGATACGCAGTATTTT.

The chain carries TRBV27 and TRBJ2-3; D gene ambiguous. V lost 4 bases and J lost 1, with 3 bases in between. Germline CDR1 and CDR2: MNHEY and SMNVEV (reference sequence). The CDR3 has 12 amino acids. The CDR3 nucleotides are TGTGCCAGCAGTTCGGGCACAGATACGCAGTATTTT. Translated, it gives CASSSGTDTQYF.

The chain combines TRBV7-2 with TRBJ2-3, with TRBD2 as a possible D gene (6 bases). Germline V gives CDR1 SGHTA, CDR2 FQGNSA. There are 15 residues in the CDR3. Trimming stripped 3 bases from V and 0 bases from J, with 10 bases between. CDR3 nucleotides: TGTGCCAGCAGCTTTTCCGGGACTAGCACAGATACGCAGTATTTT. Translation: CASSFSGTSTDTQYF.

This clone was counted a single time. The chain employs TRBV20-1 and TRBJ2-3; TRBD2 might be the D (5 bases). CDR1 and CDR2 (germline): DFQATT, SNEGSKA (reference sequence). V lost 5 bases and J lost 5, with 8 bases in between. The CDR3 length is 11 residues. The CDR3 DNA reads TGCAGTGCTTCACTAGAAGATACGCAGTATTTT. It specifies CSASLEDTQYF.

The CDR3 DNA follows: TGTGCCAGCTCACCTCGCGGGAGAGAGGGGAACTATGGCTACACCTTC. It encodes CASSPRGREGNYGYTF. The chain recombines TRBV18 with TRBJ1-2; tentatively, D is TRBD1 (5 bases). V was clipped by 3 bases and J by 2 bases, with 16 bases between them. The CDR3 is made up of 16 amino acids. Germline-derived CDR1 and CDR2 are KGHSH and LQKENI.

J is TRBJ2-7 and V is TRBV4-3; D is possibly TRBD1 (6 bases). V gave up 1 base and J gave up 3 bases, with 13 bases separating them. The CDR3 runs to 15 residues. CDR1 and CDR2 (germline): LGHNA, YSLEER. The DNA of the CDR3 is TGCGCCAGCAGCCAAGTACAGGGTAACAGCTACGAGCAGTACTTC. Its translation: CASSQVQGNSYEQYF.

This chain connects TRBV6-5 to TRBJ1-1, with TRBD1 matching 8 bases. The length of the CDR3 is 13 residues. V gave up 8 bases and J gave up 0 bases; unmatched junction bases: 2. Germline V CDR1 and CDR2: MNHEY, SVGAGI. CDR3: CASGTGMNTEAFF. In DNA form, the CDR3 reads TGTGCCAGCGGGACAGGTATGAACACTGAAGCTTTCTTT.